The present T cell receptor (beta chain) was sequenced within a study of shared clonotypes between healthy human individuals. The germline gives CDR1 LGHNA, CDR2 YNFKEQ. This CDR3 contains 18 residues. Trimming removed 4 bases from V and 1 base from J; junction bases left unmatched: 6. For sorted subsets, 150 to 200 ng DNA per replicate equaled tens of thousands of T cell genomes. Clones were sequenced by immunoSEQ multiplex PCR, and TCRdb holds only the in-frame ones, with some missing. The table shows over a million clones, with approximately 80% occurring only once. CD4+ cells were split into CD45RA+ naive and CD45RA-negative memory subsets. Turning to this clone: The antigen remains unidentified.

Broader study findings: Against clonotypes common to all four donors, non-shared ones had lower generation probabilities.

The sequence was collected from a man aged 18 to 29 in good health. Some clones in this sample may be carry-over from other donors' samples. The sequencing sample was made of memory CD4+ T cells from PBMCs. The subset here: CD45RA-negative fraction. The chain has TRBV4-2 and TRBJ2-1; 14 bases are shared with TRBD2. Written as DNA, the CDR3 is TGTGCCAGCAGCCCCGGGACTAGCGGGAGTTTTTCCTACAATGAGCAGTTCTTC. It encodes CASSPGTSGSFSYNEQFF.